This TCR beta chain was identified during a study of cytomegalovirus exposure and HLA in healthy donors (TCRdb year 2017). As for the study more broadly: An earlier analysis of 587 of the donors reported under 300 Gb of sequence data and 117 million unique TCR beta sequences obtained from roughly 180 million T cells. About 310 gigabases of sequencing data and tens of millions of unique TCR sequences were included in an early release covering several hundred HLA-typed donors. The genetic ancestry cluster associated with self-reported Caucasian donors included over 65% of the roughly 410 genotyped donors. The study aimed to test whether signatures of past pathogen exposure could be identified by cataloging public T cell receptors. The study used immunosequencing to profile the T cell repertoires of some 600 subjects and linked those repertoires to cytomegalovirus serostatus. Besides the first cohort of under 700 subjects, a separate validation cohort made up of 120 different subjects was used. To predict cytomegalovirus infection status, the study combined high-throughput TCR immunosequencing, statistical association of individual TCRs with disease status, and machine learning. A later analysis re-analyzed previously published TCR beta repertoires from 600 to 850 donors and added high-resolution HLA genotyping to study TCR occurrence patterns. Rather than using new phenotypic data, the later analysis identified candidate immune exposures from TCR beta sequences and from how often those sequences occurred across donors. To decide whether each TCR beta V gene segment behaved as functional or pseudogenic, an earlier analysis of over 500 of the donors relied on high-throughput TCR beta sequencing. Donor age, sex, ethnicity and CMV serostatus were collected together with the repertoire data. In a later genetic analysis, genome-wide SNP genotypes for about three fifths of the 666 donors were used, and that subset was treated as a discovery cohort. All discovery cohort repertoires had been generated using a single sequencing platform. Both class I and class II loci were covered by HLA typing, at four-digit resolution. The number of donors typed differed by locus, with 629-630 for A, B, C, DRB1 and DQB1, 522 for DQA1, some 570 for DPA1, and around 450 for DPB1. Several DR-DQ haplotypes were handled as single units for association and clustering because linkage in the cohort was strong. Across around 400 genotyped donors of the cohort, an average of about 240,000 unique TCR beta nucleotide sequences per donor were sequenced, and roughly 17% of those sequences were non-productive. General study outcomes and caveats: A further reported finding was that TCR beta sequences accurately predicted the HLA-A and HLA-B alleles for most subjects in the first cohort. A later analysis reported that several top co-occurrence clusters appeared linked to parvovirus B19, influenza, CMV and Epstein-Barr virus. The classifier was reported to diagnose cytomegalovirus status with high specificity and sensitivity in both the original and validation cohorts. In vitro tests confirmed that three of the cytomegalovirus-associated TCR beta chains recognize cytomegalovirus antigens. It was suggested by the authors that the approach could potentially be generalized to other disease states and immunological phenotypes. A later genetic analysis reported fewer N-insertions in productive TCRs among donors in an Asian-associated ancestry cluster than the roughly 700-donor mean. CMV serostatus was the only immune exposure information available for the cohort. When HLA alleles, especially DR and DQ, strongly co-occurred, attributing TCR associations to individual alleles was difficult. The 87-base-pair reads could not distinguish some IMGT-functional V segments, including TRBV6-2 and TRBV6-3, so those segments were excluded. At a false discovery rate of 0.05, a later analysis linked around 17,000 TCR beta sequences to specific HLA alleles. Most TCR sequences were observed very rarely across donors, whereas some public TCRs were present in many individuals. Presence/absence analyses assumed roughly uniform sequencing depth across donors, an assumption that may not hold. In an earlier analysis of 587 of the donors, most TCR beta V segments appeared in productive rearrangements about 90% or about 30% of the time, broadly matching IMGT annotations. In this cohort, only TCR beta chains were sequenced, and detectable features were limited by the absence of alpha or paired-chain data. In a later analysis, the rate of TCR association differed among HLA loci, with DRB1 alleles having the most associated TCRs and HLA-C alleles having the fewest. A later analysis found that HLA-associated TCR beta chains were more clonally expanded and had lower generation probabilities than equally common non-associated chains. A cluster of highly shared sequence variants was judged likely to represent a technical artifact of the sequencing pipeline. A later genetic analysis associated a missense DCLRE1C variant with V-gene and J-gene trimming of TCR beta chains, and an independent cohort replicated the association. In a later analysis, most CMV-associated TCR beta chains were found to appear HLA-restricted, with HLA associations seemingly driven largely by CMV exposure. Because HLA typing was unavailable for some donors at each locus, only the typed subset was used in association tests. Correlated functional status among segregating V segments might be attributable to linkage disequilibrium, but an unknown experimental factor could not be ruled out. A total of about 150 TCR beta chains were listed by the study as associated with cytomegalovirus. Because counts were too low, 15 to 20 rarely observed V segments, including chromosome 9 orphons, were excluded from the earlier analysis of several hundred of the donors.

The receptor library was made with the immunoSEQ multiplex PCR assay. For the multiplex PCR, a mixture combining 60 forward primers for TCR Vbeta segments and 13 reverse primers for TCR Jbeta segments was used. Amplification of the CDR3 region of rearranged TCR beta genes was performed with a multiplex PCR assay on genomic DNA. Amplified TCR beta libraries were sequenced as 87-base-pair reads on the Illumina HiSeq System. The study's own analysis went as follows. A later analysis tallied about 77 million unique TCR beta chains across the 666 repertoires, and some 12 million of those chains were shared by two or more donors. Raw reads were error-corrected and collapsed into unique sequences with a nearest-neighbor algorithm that merged closely related sequences to remove PCR and sequencing errors. To assign V, D and J gene segments, CDR3 sequences were aligned to IMGT reference sequences. For a sequence to be retained, a match of at least six nucleotides was required to both a V gene segment and a J gene segment. A rearrangement was called productive if the CDR3 had no stop codons and remained in frame with V and J, and every other rearrangement was called non-productive. Following IMGT convention, CDR3 was defined as the stretch from the second conserved V-encoded cysteine up to the conserved J-encoded phenylalanine. In an earlier analysis of approximately 590 of the donors, sequences lacking an unambiguous match to a single V gene segment were excluded. In an earlier analysis of about 590 of the donors, a V segment was called functional when productive rearrangements were above 56.7%, and segregating when the standard deviation between donors exceeded 5%. A statistical classification framework was developed to diagnose cytomegalovirus status using the catalog of TCR beta chain sequences. A later analysis assigned V and J genes by comparing TCR nucleotide sequences with IMGT/GENE-DB human TR gene sequences. A later analysis assigned CDR3 sequences and most-parsimonious VDJ recombination scenarios with the TCRdist pipeline. A later analysis defined each TCR beta chain by its CDR3 amino acid sequence plus V-gene family, and excluded reads lacking a unique V-gene family. As a way to deal with suspected cross-contamination and a sequencing artifact, a later analysis dropped approximately 570 nucleotide sequences that were highly shared and had low generation probability. For each public chain, a later analysis derived a clonal expansion index from normalized ranks of inferred template counts within each repertoire. A later analysis computed generation probabilities with a VDJ recombination model fitted to out-of-frame rearrangements, and checked the results against IGoR. In a later analysis, TCR-TCR, TCR-HLA and TCR-CMV co-occurrence was scored with hypergeometric tests, and a repertoire-size bias correction was applied to TCR pairs. To estimate false discovery rates, a later analysis permuted the HLA or CMV assignments 20 times. In a later analysis, co-occurring TCRs were grouped using DBSCAN, and TCRdist sequence similarity was added for clustering within HLA-allele-positive subsets. Repertoires with fewer than 30,000 or more than 120,000 public chains, plus five repertoires with anomalous nucleotide sharing, were excluded from co-occurrence clustering. Not all clones reach the TCRdb copy of this immuneACCESS table, which keeps in-frame sequences only. Checked studies attribute under half of the gap to unresolved V genes and leave the rest unexplained. The V and J calls and clone size come from that table; D and trimming were worked out from the DNA. The sample includes approximately 100,000 clones, with about 80% observed a single time. Roughly 12% of the sample rests with the top ten.

Comments on this clone: Which antigen it targets is not known. Per-base qualities were not stored, and no clone one base away is much larger.

V lost 6 bases and J lost 8 bases; the stretch between them is 25 bases long. Measured from the cysteine to the phenylalanine, the CDR3 is 17 residues long. The sequence is cut down to CDR3 DNA, 51 bases in frame from base 1. As encoded in the germline V gene (reference sequence), CDR1 is LNHDA while CDR2 is SQIVND. In total, about 650 healthy bone marrow donors made up the cohort. At the time of sampling, every cohort member was nominally healthy, though immune exposures that went unrecorded were likely present. The donor was CMV seropositive and belonged to the group of 250 to 300 seropositive cohort members. Each donor provided a peripheral blood sample, and peripheral blood mononuclear cells were used for TCR beta sequencing. The Qiagen DNeasy Blood Extraction Kit was used to extract genomic DNA from the blood cell samples.

The sequence came from a woman aged 40 to 50 in good health and CMV-seropositive. The sequence links TRBV19 to TRBJ1-4; matching of 6 bases hints at TRBD1 as the D gene. What was sequenced was PBMCs. This receptor carries the CDR3 CASSRARGLGGVEKLFF. Here is the DNA: TGTGCCAGTAGCCGGGCACGGGGGCTCGGGGGGGTCGAAAAACTGTTTTTT.